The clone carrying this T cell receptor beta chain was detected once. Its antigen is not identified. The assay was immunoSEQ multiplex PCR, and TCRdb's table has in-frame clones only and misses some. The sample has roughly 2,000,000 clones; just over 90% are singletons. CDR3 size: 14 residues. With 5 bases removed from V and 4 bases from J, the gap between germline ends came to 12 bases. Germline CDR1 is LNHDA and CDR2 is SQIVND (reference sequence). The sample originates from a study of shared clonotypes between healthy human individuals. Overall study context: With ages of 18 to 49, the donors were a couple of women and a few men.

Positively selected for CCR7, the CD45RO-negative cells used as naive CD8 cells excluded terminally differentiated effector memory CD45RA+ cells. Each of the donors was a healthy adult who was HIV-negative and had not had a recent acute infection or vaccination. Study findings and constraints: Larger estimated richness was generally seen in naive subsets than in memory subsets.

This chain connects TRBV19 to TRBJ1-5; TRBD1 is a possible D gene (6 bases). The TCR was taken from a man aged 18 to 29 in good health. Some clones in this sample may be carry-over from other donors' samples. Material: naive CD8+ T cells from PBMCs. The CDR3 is CASSFPGDNQPQHF. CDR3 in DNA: TGTGCCAGTAGTTTTCCAGGGGATAATCAGCCCCAGCATTTT.